The entry that follows covers one T cell receptor beta chain sequence. Its antigen remains unknown. This specimen belongs to a study of cytomegalovirus exposure and HLA in healthy donors. Germline loops: CDR1 MNHEY, CDR2 SMNVEV (reference sequence). V was trimmed by 6 bases and J by 6 bases, leaving 19 bases between them. The CDR3 runs 15 residues. Not recorded for this donor was the CMV serostatus. Primers: 60 Vbeta forward and 13 Jbeta reverse. Libraries were prepared by immunoSEQ multiplex PCR; TCRdb keeps only in-frame clonotypes and omits some of them. The profile shows around 94,000 clones, 63% of them singletons. Study observations and caveats: In a later analysis, a genetic analysis reported fewer productive-TCR N-insertions in an Asian-associated ancestry cluster than the cohort average. CMV serostatus alone was available as immune exposure information. A few chains tied to CMV proved CMV antigen-specific in vitro.

The specimen sequenced was PBMCs. The receptor comes from a human donor in good health. The J gene is TRBJ2-3, the V gene TRBV27; D is perhaps TRBD1 (5 bases). The CDR3 sequence: CASSPGAHQGDTQYF. The CDR3 DNA follows: TGTGCCAGCAGCCCAGGAGCACACCAGGGCGATACGCAGTATTTT.